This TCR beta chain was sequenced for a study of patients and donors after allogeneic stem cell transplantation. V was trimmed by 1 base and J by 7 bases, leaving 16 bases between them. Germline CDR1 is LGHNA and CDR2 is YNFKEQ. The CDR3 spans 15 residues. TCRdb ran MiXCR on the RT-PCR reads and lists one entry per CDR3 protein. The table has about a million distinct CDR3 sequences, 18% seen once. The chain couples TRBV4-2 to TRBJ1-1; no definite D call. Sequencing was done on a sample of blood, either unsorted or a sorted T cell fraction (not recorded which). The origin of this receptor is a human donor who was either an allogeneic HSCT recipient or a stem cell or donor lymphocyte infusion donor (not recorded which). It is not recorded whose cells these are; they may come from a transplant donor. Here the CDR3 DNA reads TGTGCCAGCAGCCAAGGCGGGTGGCAGCCTATTGAAGCTTTCTTT. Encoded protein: CASSQGGWQPIEAFF.